This T cell receptor beta chain was observed in a study of T cell repertoires in cytomegalovirus infection. Overall study: Through public TCR beta signatures, both CMV infection and matching HLA type were indicated.

The study, taken as a whole, reports: Ex vivo, HLA-C-restricted CMV-specific TCR beta clonotypes prevailed over the rest of the response. CMV carriers having the relevant HLA were flagged by cumulative public TCR beta family frequency.

TCRdb reprocessed the reads with MiXCR, giving one entry per CDR3 protein. The top ten clones hold around 8.5% of a sample with over 90,000 distinct CDR3 sequences, 16% of them seen once. This clonotype was observed at least ten times. The antigen remains unidentified. The specimen was PBMCs. The sequence came from a human donor in good health (CMV status not recorded). Some clones in this sample may be carry-over from other donors' samples.

CDR3 nucleotide sequence: TGTGCCAGCAGCCCCCAGACAGGGTGGGAAACTGAAGCTTTCTTT. Residues: CASSPQTGWETEAFF. The chain carries TRBV7-2 and TRBJ1-1; TRBD1 matches 7 bases. V was pared by 5 bases and J by 5 bases, with 11 bases of the junction left unmatched. Germline values: CDR1 SGHTA, CDR2 FQGNSA. CDR3 length equals 15 residues.